Listed below are T cell receptor beta chains from one sample, sequenced in a study of patients with pleural tuberculosis. TCRdb re-analysed the reads in MiXCR, keeping a single row per CDR3 protein. Of 45,000 to 60,000 distinct CDR3 sequences in the sample, less than 9.5% were seen once. These TCRs come from a human donor with pleural tuberculosis. Both conserved end residues are trimmed from each CDR3. A D gene is named only where the DNA matches it firmly.

cdr3_aa: ASSYNQGQGAF
v_call: TRBV6-5
j_call: TRBJ2-1
cdr3_length: 11
d_call: TRBD1

cdr3_aa: ASSLRDTYNEQF
v_call: TRBV11-2
j_call: TRBJ2-1
cdr3_length: 12
d_call: -

cdr3_aa: ASSPLGETQY
v_call: TRBV5-6
j_call: TRBJ2-5
cdr3_length: 10
d_call: -

cdr3_aa: ASSPLSEGTDTQY
v_call: TRBV11-1
j_call: TRBJ2-3
cdr3_length: 13
d_call: -

cdr3_aa: ASGTPGSSYNSPLH
v_call: TRBV25-1
j_call: TRBJ1-6
cdr3_length: 14
d_call: -

cdr3_aa: ASRGTGRSEQF
v_call: TRBV28
j_call: TRBJ2-1
cdr3_length: 11
d_call: TRBD1

cdr3_aa: ASSAETSPLLEQF
v_call: TRBV2
j_call: TRBJ2-1
cdr3_length: 13
d_call: -

cdr3_aa: ASSGGLDRDGEQF
v_call: TRBV2
j_call: TRBJ2-1
cdr3_length: 13
d_call: TRBD2

cdr3_aa: SARGLAGWEQY
v_call: TRBV20-1
j_call: TRBJ2-7
cdr3_length: 11
d_call: TRBD2

cdr3_aa: ASSSTGSSYNEQF
v_call: TRBV12-3/TRBV12-4
j_call: TRBJ2-1
cdr3_length: 13
d_call: -

cdr3_aa: SAPGRSNQPQH
v_call: TRBV20-1
j_call: TRBJ1-5
cdr3_length: 11
d_call: -

cdr3_aa: SARDLEGNTEAF
v_call: TRBV20-1
j_call: TRBJ1-1
cdr3_length: 12
d_call: -

cdr3_aa: ASTHPGSGDEQF
v_call: TRBV6-1
j_call: TRBJ2-1
cdr3_length: 12
d_call: TRBD2

cdr3_aa: ASSLGEKAF
v_call: TRBV25-1
j_call: TRBJ1-1
cdr3_length: 9
d_call: -

cdr3_aa: SGTSEKPRQETQY
v_call: TRBV20-1
j_call: TRBJ2-5
cdr3_length: 13
d_call: TRBD2

cdr3_aa: SALGQGARNYQPQH
v_call: TRBV20-1
j_call: TRBJ1-5
cdr3_length: 14
d_call: TRBD1

cdr3_aa: ASNGGITYNEQF
v_call: TRBV2
j_call: TRBJ2-1
cdr3_length: 12
d_call: -

cdr3_aa: ASSEVAGQSEQF
v_call: TRBV11-1
j_call: TRBJ2-1
cdr3_length: 12
d_call: TRBD2

cdr3_aa: ASSRALSDQPQH
v_call: TRBV2
j_call: TRBJ1-5
cdr3_length: 12
d_call: -

cdr3_aa: ASSLVQGYTDTQY
v_call: TRBV11-2
j_call: TRBJ2-3
cdr3_length: 13
d_call: TRBD1

cdr3_aa: SVSTGYT
v_call: TRBV29-1
j_call: TRBJ1-2
cdr3_length: 7
d_call: -

cdr3_aa: ATSWGTGYYEQY
v_call: TRBV4-1
j_call: TRBJ2-7
cdr3_length: 12
d_call: TRBD1

cdr3_aa: SASKTDTQY
v_call: TRBV20-1
j_call: TRBJ2-3
cdr3_length: 9
d_call: -

cdr3_aa: ASSLAGLEAYGYT
v_call: TRBV7-2
j_call: TRBJ1-2
cdr3_length: 13
d_call: -

cdr3_aa: ASSSGGRAGEQF
v_call: TRBV27
j_call: TRBJ2-1
cdr3_length: 12
d_call: TRBD2

cdr3_aa: ANSFGVNTEAF
v_call: TRBV12-3/TRBV12-4
j_call: TRBJ1-1
cdr3_length: 11
d_call: -

cdr3_aa: ASSTTSGRSGEQY
v_call: TRBV19
j_call: TRBJ2-7
cdr3_length: 13
d_call: TRBD2

cdr3_aa: AWSVSPVNGYT
v_call: TRBV30
j_call: TRBJ1-2
cdr3_length: 11
d_call: -

cdr3_aa: ASSIRRTGPMNTEAF
v_call: TRBV19
j_call: TRBJ1-1
cdr3_length: 15
d_call: TRBD1

cdr3_aa: ASSPMIQTVGDTQY
v_call: TRBV18
j_call: TRBJ2-3
cdr3_length: 14
d_call: -

cdr3_aa: ASSFVNEQF
v_call: TRBV7-2
j_call: TRBJ2-1
cdr3_length: 9
d_call: -

cdr3_aa: ASSRGQANSNYGYT
v_call: TRBV4-2
j_call: TRBJ1-2
cdr3_length: 14
d_call: TRBD1

cdr3_aa: ASRWDLTGTQY
v_call: TRBV6-1
j_call: TRBJ2-3
cdr3_length: 11
d_call: TRBD1

cdr3_aa: ASSLKVGWTDTQY
v_call: TRBV11-2
j_call: TRBJ2-3
cdr3_length: 13
d_call: -

cdr3_aa: ASSQLQGKGTEAF
v_call: TRBV4-2
j_call: TRBJ1-1
cdr3_length: 13
d_call: -

cdr3_aa: ASTIGTYTGELF
v_call: TRBV19
j_call: TRBJ2-2
cdr3_length: 12
d_call: -

cdr3_aa: ASSPGDTQY
v_call: TRBV12-3/TRBV12-4
j_call: TRBJ2-3
cdr3_length: 9
d_call: -

cdr3_aa: ASSEGLAKNIQY
v_call: TRBV6-1
j_call: TRBJ2-4
cdr3_length: 12
d_call: -

cdr3_aa: ASRGQGLQPQH
v_call: TRBV12-3/TRBV12-4
j_call: TRBJ1-5
cdr3_length: 11
d_call: TRBD1

cdr3_aa: ASSDRQETQY
v_call: TRBV19
j_call: TRBJ2-5
cdr3_length: 10
d_call: -

cdr3_aa: ASSLTLDGMNTEAF
v_call: TRBV13
j_call: TRBJ1-1
cdr3_length: 14
d_call: -

cdr3_aa: ASSLVRGLKDEQF
v_call: TRBV5-1
j_call: TRBJ2-1
cdr3_length: 13
d_call: -

cdr3_aa: ASKTGGLNTEAF
v_call: TRBV27
j_call: TRBJ1-1
cdr3_length: 12
d_call: -

cdr3_aa: ASPPRAGQY
v_call: TRBV6-2/TRBV6-3
j_call: TRBJ2-3
cdr3_length: 9
d_call: TRBD2

cdr3_aa: ASSLSAGSPHNEQF
v_call: TRBV28
j_call: TRBJ2-1
cdr3_length: 14
d_call: -

cdr3_aa: ASSYGAGVIEQY
v_call: TRBV6-2/TRBV6-3
j_call: TRBJ2-7
cdr3_length: 12
d_call: TRBD2

cdr3_aa: SVYTPELAEAF
v_call: TRBV29-1
j_call: TRBJ1-1
cdr3_length: 11
d_call: -

cdr3_aa: ASSPLLGPNTEAF
v_call: TRBV18
j_call: TRBJ1-1
cdr3_length: 13
d_call: -

cdr3_aa: ASSETLLGVDEQY
v_call: TRBV2
j_call: TRBJ2-7
cdr3_length: 13
d_call: -

cdr3_aa: AISESKETQY
v_call: TRBV10-3
j_call: TRBJ2-5
cdr3_length: 10
d_call: -

cdr3_aa: ASSSAQETQY
v_call: TRBV19
j_call: TRBJ2-5
cdr3_length: 10
d_call: -

cdr3_aa: ASSQRGLAGGNTQY
v_call: TRBV3-1
j_call: TRBJ2-3
cdr3_length: 14
d_call: TRBD2

cdr3_aa: ASSLPFEGETQY
v_call: TRBV28
j_call: TRBJ2-5
cdr3_length: 12
d_call: -